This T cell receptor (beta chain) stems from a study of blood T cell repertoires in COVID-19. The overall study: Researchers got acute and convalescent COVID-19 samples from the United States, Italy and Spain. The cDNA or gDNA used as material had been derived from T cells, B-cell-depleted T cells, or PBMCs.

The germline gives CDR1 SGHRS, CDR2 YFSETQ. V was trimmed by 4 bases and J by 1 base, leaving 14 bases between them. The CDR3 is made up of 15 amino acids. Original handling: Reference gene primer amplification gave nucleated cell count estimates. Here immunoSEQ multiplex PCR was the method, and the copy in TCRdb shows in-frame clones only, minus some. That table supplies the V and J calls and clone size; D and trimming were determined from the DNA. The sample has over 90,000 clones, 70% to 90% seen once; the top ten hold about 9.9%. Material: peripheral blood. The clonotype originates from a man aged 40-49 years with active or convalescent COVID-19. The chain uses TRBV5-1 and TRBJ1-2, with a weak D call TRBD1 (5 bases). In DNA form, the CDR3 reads TGCGCCAGCAGCCCCCAGGGTATTGTTAACTATGGCTACACCTTC. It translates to CASSPQGIVNYGYTF.